This TCR beta chain was captured by sequencing in a study of early T cells in non-severe SARS-CoV-2 infection. Study-level background: Sequenced material consisted of bulk RNA (from unsorted whole blood), and chains were unpaired.

Study-wide results and limits: Matching against VDJdb likely underestimated virus-specific expansions, favoring anti-spike CD8.

Unique molecular identifier tags were affixed to discrete cDNA molecules. TCRdb reanalysed the 5' RACE reads using MiXCR and keeps one entry per CDR3 protein. Of some 77,000 distinct CDR3 sequences listed, approximately 12% are singletons. The sample holds a few counts of this clonotype. Its antigen is undetermined. V lost 2 bases and J lost 4, with 9 bases in between. Germline-derived CDR1 and CDR2 are KGHSH and LQKENI. This CDR3 comprises 13 residues. This chain joins TRBV18 and TRBJ2-7, with TRBD1 as a possible D gene (7 bases). The TCR sequence derives from an adult who was a healthcare worker with PCR-confirmed SARS-CoV-2 infection or an uninfected control (not recorded which). The donor label of this sample is uncertain. Sequencing used whole blood, obtained at baseline. CDR3: CASSPSGGYEQYF. The DNA of the CDR3 is TGTGCCAGCTCACCATCAGGGGGGTACGAGCAGTACTTC. The full variable domain, with the rest looked up from reference TRBV18 and TRBJ2-7, is NAGVMQNPRHLVRRRGQEARLRCSPMKGHSHVYWYRQLPEEGLKFMVYLQKENIIDESGMPKERFSAEFPKEGPSILRIQQVVRGDSAAYFCASSPSGGYEQYFGPGTRLTVT.